This TCR beta chain stems from a study of T-cell memory formation after mild COVID-19. Deletions cut 8 bases from V and 4 bases from J, with 20 bases between. The CDR3 consists of 16 residues. Germline V lookup: CDR1 KGHSH, CDR2 LQKENI. This clonotype came up a few times. TCRdb ran MiXCR on the 5' RACE reads and lists one entry per CDR3 protein. The table lists 250,000 to 300,000 distinct CDR3 sequences, 16% of them singletons. The source is a man aged 18 to 29 who had mild COVID-19 (a few samples of this study predate the infection). Cell type and time point are not known. This chain connects TRBV18 to TRBJ2-2; possible D gene TRBD2, 5 bases. The sample comprised PBMCs or a T cell subset sorted from them (not recorded which). CDR3 coding DNA: TGTGCCAGCCTCACGAGGGAGCCCAGGTCCACCGGGGAGCTGTTTTTT. Protein: CASLTREPRSTGELFF.